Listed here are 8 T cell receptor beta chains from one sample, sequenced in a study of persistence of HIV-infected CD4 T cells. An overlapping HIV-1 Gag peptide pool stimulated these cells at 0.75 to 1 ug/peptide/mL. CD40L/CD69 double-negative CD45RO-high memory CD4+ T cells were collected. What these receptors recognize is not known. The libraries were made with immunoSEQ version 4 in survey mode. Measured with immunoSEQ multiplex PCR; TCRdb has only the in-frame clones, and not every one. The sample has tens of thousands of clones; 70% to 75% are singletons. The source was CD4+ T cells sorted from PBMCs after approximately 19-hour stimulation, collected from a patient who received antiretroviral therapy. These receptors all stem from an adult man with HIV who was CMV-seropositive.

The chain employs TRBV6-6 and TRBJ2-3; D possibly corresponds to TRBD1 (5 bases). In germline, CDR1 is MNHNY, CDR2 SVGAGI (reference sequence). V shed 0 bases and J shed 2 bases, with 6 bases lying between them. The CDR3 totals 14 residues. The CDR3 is CASSYSQVTDTQYF. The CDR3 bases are TGTGCCAGCAGTTACTCACAGGTCACAGATACGCAGTATTTT.

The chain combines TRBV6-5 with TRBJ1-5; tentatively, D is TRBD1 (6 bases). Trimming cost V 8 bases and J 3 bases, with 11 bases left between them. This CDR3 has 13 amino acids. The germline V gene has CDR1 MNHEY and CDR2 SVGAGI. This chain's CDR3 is CASLGQPNQPQHF. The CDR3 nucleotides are TGTGCCAGCCTCGGACAGCCCAATCAGCCCCAGCATTTT.

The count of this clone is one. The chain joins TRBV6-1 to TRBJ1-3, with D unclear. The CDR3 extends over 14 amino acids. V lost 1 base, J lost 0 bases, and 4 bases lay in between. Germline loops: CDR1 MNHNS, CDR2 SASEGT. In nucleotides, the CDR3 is TGTGCCAGCAGTGAAGGGGGCTCTGGAAACACCATATATTTT. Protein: CASSEGGSGNTIYF.

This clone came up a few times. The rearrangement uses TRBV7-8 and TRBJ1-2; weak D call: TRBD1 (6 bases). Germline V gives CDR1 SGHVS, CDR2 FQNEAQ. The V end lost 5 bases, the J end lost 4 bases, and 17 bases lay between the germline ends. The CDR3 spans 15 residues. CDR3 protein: CASSREGGHLYGYTF. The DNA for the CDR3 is TGTGCCAGCAGCCGAGAGGGGGGACACCTCTATGGCTACACCTTC.

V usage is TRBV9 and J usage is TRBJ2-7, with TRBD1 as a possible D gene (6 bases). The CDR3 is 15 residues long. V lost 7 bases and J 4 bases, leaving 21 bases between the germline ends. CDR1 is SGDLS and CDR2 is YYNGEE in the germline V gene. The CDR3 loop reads CASAPSGQGKYEQYF. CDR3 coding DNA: TGTGCCAGCGCCCCGTCCGGGCAGGGGAAGTACGAGCAGTACTTC.

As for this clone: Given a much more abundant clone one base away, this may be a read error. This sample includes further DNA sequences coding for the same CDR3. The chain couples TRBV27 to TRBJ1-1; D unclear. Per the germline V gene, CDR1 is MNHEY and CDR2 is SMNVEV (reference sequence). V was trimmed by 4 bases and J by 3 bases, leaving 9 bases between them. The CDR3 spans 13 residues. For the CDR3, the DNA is TGTGCCAGCAGTTGGACCGGGGACACTGAAGCTTTCTTT. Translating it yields CASSWTGDTEAFF.

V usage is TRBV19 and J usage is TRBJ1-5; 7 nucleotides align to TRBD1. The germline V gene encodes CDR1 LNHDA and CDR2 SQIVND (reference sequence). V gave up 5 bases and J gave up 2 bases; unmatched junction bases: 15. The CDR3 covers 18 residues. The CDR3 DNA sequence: TGTGCCAGTAGTCCCTACTATCCGACAGGGTTGGGCAATCAGCCCCAGCATTTT. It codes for CASSPYYPTGLGNQPQHF.

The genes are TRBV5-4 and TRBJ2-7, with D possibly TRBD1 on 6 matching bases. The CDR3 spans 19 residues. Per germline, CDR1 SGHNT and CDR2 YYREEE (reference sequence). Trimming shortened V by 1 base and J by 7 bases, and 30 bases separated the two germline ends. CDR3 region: CASSLFRSDRTPPGGEQYF. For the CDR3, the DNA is TGTGCCAGCAGCTTGTTTAGGAGTGACAGGACCCCTCCGGGTGGTGAGCAGTACTTC.